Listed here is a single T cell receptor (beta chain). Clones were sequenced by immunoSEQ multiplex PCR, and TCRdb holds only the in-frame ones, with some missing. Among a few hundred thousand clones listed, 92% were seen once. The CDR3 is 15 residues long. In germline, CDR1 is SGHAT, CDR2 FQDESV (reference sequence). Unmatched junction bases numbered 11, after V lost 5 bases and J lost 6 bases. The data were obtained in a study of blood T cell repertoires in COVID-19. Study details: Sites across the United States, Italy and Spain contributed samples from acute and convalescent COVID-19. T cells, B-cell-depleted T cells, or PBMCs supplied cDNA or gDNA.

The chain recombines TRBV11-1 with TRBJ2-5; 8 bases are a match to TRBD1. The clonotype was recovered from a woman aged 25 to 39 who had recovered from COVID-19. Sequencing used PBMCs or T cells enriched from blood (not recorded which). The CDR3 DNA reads TGTGCCAGCAGCGGTCCATCCAGGGGGCTAAAGACCCAGTACTTC. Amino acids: CASSGPSRGLKTQYF.